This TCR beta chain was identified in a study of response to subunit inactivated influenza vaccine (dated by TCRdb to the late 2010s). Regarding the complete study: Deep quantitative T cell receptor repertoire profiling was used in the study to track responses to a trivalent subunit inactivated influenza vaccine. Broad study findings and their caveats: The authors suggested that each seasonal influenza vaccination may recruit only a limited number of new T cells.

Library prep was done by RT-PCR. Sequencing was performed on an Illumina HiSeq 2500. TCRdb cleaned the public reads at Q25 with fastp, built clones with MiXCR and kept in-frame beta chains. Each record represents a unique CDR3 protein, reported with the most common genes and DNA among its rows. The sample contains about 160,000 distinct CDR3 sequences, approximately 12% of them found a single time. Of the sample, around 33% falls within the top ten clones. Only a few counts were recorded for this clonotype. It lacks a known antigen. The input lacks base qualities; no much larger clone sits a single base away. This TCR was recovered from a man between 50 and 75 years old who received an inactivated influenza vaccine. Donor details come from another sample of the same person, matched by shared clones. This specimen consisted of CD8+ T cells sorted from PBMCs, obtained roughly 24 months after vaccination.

CDR3 reads: CASSQSQLAGYNEQFF. The sequenced DNA is TGCGCCAGCAGCCAATCTCAACTAGCGGGCTACAATGAGCAGTTCTTC. The chain couples TRBV4-1 to TRBJ2-1, and 9 bases in between align with TRBD2. CDR1 and CDR2 are drawn from the germline V gene: MGHRA, YSYEKL. Trimming removed 2 bases from V and 3 bases from J; the gene matches leave 5 bases unexplained. Its CDR3 holds 16 amino acids, cysteine through phenylalanine. The DNA shown is the 48-base CDR3, in frame from base 1.